A single sample gave rise to the 4 T cell receptor beta chains below, sequenced in a study of T cells in Graves' hyperthyroidism and ophthalmopathy. Researchers took RNA transcripts and amplified the TCR beta CDR3 regions from them. First-round RT-PCR targeting the TCR CDR3 was performed with the HTBI primer set. TCRdb processed the multiplex PCR reads anew with MiXCR; each CDR3 protein has one entry. The data hold about 560,000 distinct CDR3 sequences, with over 15% observed a single time. Sequencing used blood. These receptor sequences come from a young woman with Graves' hyperthyroidism.

This clonotype appeared many times. The chain combines TRBV7-9 with TRBJ1-2; D unresolved. Germline V gene lookup returns CDR1 SEHNR and CDR2 FQNEAQ (reference sequence). This CDR3 has 16 amino acids. Trimming removed 1 base from V and 0 bases from J, with 12 bases in between. The CDR3 DNA sequence: TGTGCCAGCAGCTTAGTACTCCCAGGCTCTAACTATGGCTACACCTTC. As protein: CASSLVLPGSNYGYTF.

Points on this clonotype: A much larger clone lies a single base off, so this may be a read error. V gene TRBV20-1 combines with J gene TRBJ2-5; 8 bases are a match to TRBD2. This CDR3 spans 15 amino acids. Losses at the gene ends were 2 bases for V and 1 base for J; bases not matched to a gene: 6. Germline CDR1 and CDR2: DFQATT and SNEGSKA (reference sequence). This CDR3 is CSARPRLASQETQYF. DNA for the CDR3: TGCAGTGCTAGACCTCGACTAGCGAGCCAAGAGACCCAGTACTTC.

The gene calls are TRBV7-9 and TRBJ2-3, with D maybe TRBD1 (6 bases). The germline V and J ends were trimmed by 3 bases and 3 bases, with 10 bases remaining between them. This CDR3 is built from 14 residues. Germline V gene data show CDR1 as SEHNR and CDR2 as FQNEAQ (reference sequence). CDR3 loop: CASSFPGETDTQYF. DNA for the CDR3: TGTGCCAGCAGCTTCCCAGGGGAGACAGATACGCAGTATTTT. Combining the CDR3 with reference TRBV7-9 and TRBJ2-3 gives the whole variable domain DTGVSQNPRHKITKRGQNVTFRCDPISEHNRLYWYRQTLGQGPEFLTYFQNEAQLEKSRLLSDRFSAERPKGSFSTLEIQRTEQGDSAMYLCASSFPGETDTQYFGPGTRLTVL.

This clonotype was picked up many times. This chain joins TRBV12-3 or TRBV12-4 and TRBJ2-5, with D possibly matching TRBD1 (6 bases). This CDR3 contains 14 residues. Trimming pared 5 bases from V and 2 bases from J, leaving 12 bases between. CDR3 sequence reads: CASSKDRLQETQYF. Here the CDR3 DNA reads TGTGCCAGCAGTAAAGACAGGTTACAAGAGACCCAGTACTTC.